This TCR beta chain appears in the sequencing data of a study of T cell responses to AZD1222 COVID-19 vaccine. Germline V gene lookup returns CDR1 SGHTA and CDR2 FQGNSA. This CDR3 is 17 amino acids long. V was shortened by 1 base and J by 2 bases, with 15 bases between the two germline ends. Measured with immunoSEQ multiplex PCR; TCRdb has only the in-frame clones, and not every one. The sample contains 100,000 to 130,000 clones, 89% of which appear only once. Findings of the study overall: CD4 TCRs covered the whole spike, strongest at regions 160-218 and 743-854. Mostly white British, mostly female donors; authors suggested clonal diversity may be underestimated.

Regarding this clone: Its matching antigen is unknown.

Specimen: peripheral blood, collected on day 0 of AZD1222 vaccination. The TCR originated in an adult in good health. The chain recombines TRBV7-2 with TRBJ2-1, with a possible D match to TRBD2 (7 bases). The CDR3 coding sequence is TGTGCCAGCAGCTTAGAAGGGGGGCTAGCGGCCTACAATGAGCAGTTCTTC. The encoded protein is CASSLEGGLAAYNEQFF.